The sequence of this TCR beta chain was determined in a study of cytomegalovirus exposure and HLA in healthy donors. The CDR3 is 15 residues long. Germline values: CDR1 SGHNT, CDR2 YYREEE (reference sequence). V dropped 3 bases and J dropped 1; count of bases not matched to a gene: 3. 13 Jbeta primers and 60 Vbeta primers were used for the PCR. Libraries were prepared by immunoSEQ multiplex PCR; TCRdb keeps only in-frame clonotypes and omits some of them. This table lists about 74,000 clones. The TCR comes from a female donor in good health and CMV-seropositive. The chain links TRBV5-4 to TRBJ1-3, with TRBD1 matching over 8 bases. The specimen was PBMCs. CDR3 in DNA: TGTGCCAGCAGCTATCAGGGGGCTTCTGGAAACACCATATATTTT. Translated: CASSYQGASGNTIYF.